A single count supports the clone carrying this TCR beta chain. The antigen is unknown. The record originates from a study of OX40 agonist ivuxolimab in advanced cancers. About the research overall: Dose-escalation patients had hepatocellular carcinoma, melanoma, renal cell or head and neck cancer. General study findings and limits: At doses 0.1 to 3.0 mg/kg, CD4+ and CD8+ clones expanded. Relative to CD4+, CD8+ T cells held more expanded clones on average.

Per germline, CDR1 MGHRA and CDR2 YSYEKL. This CDR3 spans 14 amino acids. V lost 1 base, J lost 4 bases, and 3 bases stayed unmatched. Patients who had autoimmune disease history or got systemic immunosuppression were left out. Sequencing used immunoSEQ multiplex PCR; TCRdb keeps in-frame clones, though not all of them. The sample includes about 15,000 clones, approximately 80% seen only once; the top ten take around 30%. V and J are TRBV4-1 and TRBJ1-1; 7 nucleotides align to TRBD1. The clonotype comes from an adult with an advanced solid tumor such as melanoma, head and neck, liver or kidney cancer. This specimen consisted of CD4+ or CD8+ T cells sorted from blood, obtained in a trial of the OX40 agonist ivuxolimab. The CDR3 loop is CASSQAQGVTEAFF. CDR3 nucleotide sequence: TGCGCCAGCAGCCAAGCCCAGGGGGTCACTGAAGCTTTCTTT.